This TCR beta chain was sequenced for a study of beta chain features in type 1 diabetes. Study context: Examined across all samples were roughly 100 million sorted cells. Regarding the study as a whole: Relative to healthy donors, patients appeared to have naive, central memory and Treg TCRB repertoires that were more similar. A pattern of fewer insertions and more deletions at VDJ junctions was seen in type 1 diabetes patients. TCRB CDR3s were moderately but significantly shorter in Type 1 diabetes patients in all four CD4+ subsets.

Central memory, naive, regulatory and stem cell-like memory CD4+ cells were sorted by CD45RO/CCR7/CD25/CD127/CD95/CD27. The V end lost 2 bases, the J end lost 0 bases, and 11 bases lay between the germline ends. The CDR3 runs to 16 residues. CDR1 is SGHTA and CDR2 is FQGNSA in the germline V gene. As for this clone: No antigen is known for it.

Expressed TCRB transcripts were sequenced because the isolated RNA had all been reverse transcribed beforehand. Only in-frame clones appear in the TCRdb table, and some are missing; sequencing was by immunoSEQ multiplex PCR. This table holds fewer than 110,000 clones, under 30% found once. The V and J genes are TRBV7-2 and TRBJ1-5, with a possible D match to TRBD1 (5 bases). The receptor's source is a woman between 18 and 29 years old with type 1 diabetes. The specimen was central memory CD4+ T cells from blood. CDR3 protein: CASSLSGGYSNQPQHF. CDR3 sequence (DNA): TGTGCCAGCAGCTTAAGTGGGGGGTATAGCAATCAGCCCCAGCATTTT.